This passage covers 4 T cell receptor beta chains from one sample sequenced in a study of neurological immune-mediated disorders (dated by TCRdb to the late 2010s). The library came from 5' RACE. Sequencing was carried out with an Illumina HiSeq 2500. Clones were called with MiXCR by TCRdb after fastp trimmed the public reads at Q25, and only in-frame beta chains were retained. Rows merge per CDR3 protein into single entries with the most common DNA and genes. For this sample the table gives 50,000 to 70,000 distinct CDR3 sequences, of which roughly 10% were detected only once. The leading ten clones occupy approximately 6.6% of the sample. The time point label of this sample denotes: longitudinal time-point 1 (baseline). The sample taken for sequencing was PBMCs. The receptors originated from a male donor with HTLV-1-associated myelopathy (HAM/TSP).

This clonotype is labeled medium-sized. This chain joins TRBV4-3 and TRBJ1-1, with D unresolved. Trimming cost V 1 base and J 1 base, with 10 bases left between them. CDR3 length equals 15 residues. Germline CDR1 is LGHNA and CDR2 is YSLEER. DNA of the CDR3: TGCGCCAGCAGCCAAGGTTACAGCACGAACACTGAAGCTTTCTTT. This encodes CASSQGYSTNTEAFF.

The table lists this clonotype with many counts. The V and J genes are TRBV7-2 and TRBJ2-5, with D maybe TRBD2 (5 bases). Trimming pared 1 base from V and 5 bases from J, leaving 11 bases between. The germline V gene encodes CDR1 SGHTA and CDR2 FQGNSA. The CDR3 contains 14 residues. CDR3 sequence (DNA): TGTGCCAGCAGCTTAGGCCTGTCGGGGGAGACCCAGTACTTC. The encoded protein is CASSLGLSGETQYF.

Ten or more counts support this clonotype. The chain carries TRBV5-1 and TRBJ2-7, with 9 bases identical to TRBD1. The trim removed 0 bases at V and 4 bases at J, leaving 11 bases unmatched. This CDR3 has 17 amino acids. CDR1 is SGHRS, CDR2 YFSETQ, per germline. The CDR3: CASSLAGRTGAMYEQYF. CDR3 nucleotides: TGCGCCAGCAGCTTGGCCGGACGGACAGGGGCAATGTACGAGCAGTACTTC. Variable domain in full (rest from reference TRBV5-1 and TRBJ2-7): KAGVTQTPRYLIKTRGQQVTLSCSPISGHRSVSWYQQTPGQGLQFLFEYFSETQRNKGNFPGRFSGRQFSNSRSEMNVSTLELGDSALYLCASSLAGRTGAMYEQYFGPGTRLTVT.

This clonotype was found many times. The CDR3 sequence: CSVGGTGYREQYF. The CDR3 coding sequence is TGCAGCGTTGGAGGGACAGGGTACAGGGAGCAGTACTTC. The J gene is TRBJ2-7, the V gene TRBV29-1, with 9 bases lining up with TRBD1. J was trimmed by 7 bases and V by 4 bases; bases with no gene match: 8. The CDR3 totals 13 residues. The germline V gene has CDR1 SQVTM and CDR2 ANQGSEA.